The clone carrying this TCR beta chain was observed a few times. Antigen: not known. Germline CDR1 and CDR2: LNHDA and SQIVND (reference sequence). The CDR3 runs to 13 residues. V lost 5 bases to trimming and J lost 4 bases; unmatched junction nucleotides: 2. These data originate in a study of cytomegalovirus exposure and HLA in healthy donors. PCR amplification relied on 60 Vbeta primers (plus 13 Jbeta primers). Clones were sequenced by immunoSEQ multiplex PCR, and TCRdb holds only the in-frame ones, with some missing. The sample has hundreds of thousands of clones, 82% seen once. Study observations and caveats: An analysis was carried out at a later point. It showed that HLA-associated TCR beta chains were more clonally expanded than equally common non-associated chains.

Input material: PBMCs. This rearrangement joins TRBV19 to TRBJ1-1, with 9 bases fitting TRBD1. The clonotype comes from a man in his forties in good health and CMV-seropositive. CDR3 in DNA: TGTGCCAGTAGTGGACAGGGGATCACTGAAGCTTTCTTT. Translated: CASSGQGITEAFF.